The source of this TCR beta chain is a study of T-cell memory formation after mild COVID-19. This clonotype appeared a few times. What it binds is not known. Study findings and constraints: Contracting clones from day 15 to 85 showed balanced CD4/CD8; later expanders favored CD4+. Among clones peaking at day 37 in the second wave, SARS-CoV-2 specificity remained unconfirmed.

This CDR3 comprises 14 residues. Germline values: CDR1 SQVTM, CDR2 ANQGSEA. J lost 5 bases, V lost 6 bases, and 7 bases had no gene match. The TCR alpha and TCR beta cDNA libraries, bearing sample barcodes and UMIs, were generated by 5'RACE using constant-segment primers. TCRdb processed the 5' RACE reads anew with MiXCR; each CDR3 protein has one entry. The sample shows 400,000 to 500,000 distinct CDR3 sequences, roughly 20% of them seen only once. Sequencing was performed on PBMCs or a T cell subset sorted from them (not recorded which). The chain is built from TRBV29-1 and TRBJ2-2, with TRBD1 matching 9 bases. The clonotype was recovered from an adult woman who had mild COVID-19 (a few samples of this study predate the infection). Cell type and time point are not known. The CDR3 coding sequence is TGCAGCGTGTCGGGACAGGGAGGGACCGGGGAGCTGTTTTTT. Protein sequence: CSVSGQGGTGELFF.